Listed here are 7 T cell receptor beta chains from one sample, sequenced in a study of post-analysis software for immune sequencing data. Their antigen targets remain unknown. Whole-study findings and limits: TRBV5-6, TRBV5-1 and TRBV20-1 belonged to a set of about five TRBV segments that were more frequent in patients than controls.

TCR beta cDNA libraries had unique molecular identifiers. TCRdb reprocessed the PCR reads via MiXCR and lists one record per CDR3 protein. The data contain hundreds of thousands of distinct CDR3 sequences, approximately 30% of them seen just once; the ten biggest clones take up about 0.5%. The sequenced material came from blood. These receptors originate from a girl aged 10 to 17 with multiple sclerosis.

This clonotype was counted at least ten times. The rearrangement uses TRBV6-1 and TRBJ1-2; D is unclear. The CDR3 runs 14 residues. The germline V gene has CDR1 MNHNS and CDR2 SASEGT. V was shortened by 6 bases and J by 5 bases, with 16 bases between the two germline ends. CDR3 DNA: TGTGCCAGCAGCCCGGGAGAAGGCGGGTATGGCTACACCTTC. Its translation: CASSPGEGGYGYTF.

This chain connects TRBV12-3 or TRBV12-4 to TRBJ1-5; D remains ambiguous. This CDR3 spans 15 amino acids. V was cut by 5 bases and J by 1 base, with 12 bases left in between. CDR3 sequence: CASSPQDESNQPQHF. The CDR3 DNA reads TGTGCCAGCAGTCCTCAGGACGAGAGCAATCAGCCCCAGCATTTT.

This clonotype was seen only a few times. The chain links TRBV9 to TRBJ2-7, with D unresolved. Trimming removed 2 bases from V and 0 bases from J, with 9 bases in between. Germline CDR1 and CDR2: SGDLS and YYNGEE. The CDR3 spans 14 residues. Written as DNA, the CDR3 is TGTGCCAGCAGCGTCTCCGTGGGCTCCTACGAGCAGTACTTC. It yields the protein CASSVSVGSYEQYF. The variable domain in full, with the rest retrieved from reference TRBV9 and TRBJ2-7, is DSGVTQTPKHLITATGQRVTLRCSPRSGDLSVYWYQQSLDQGLQFLIQYYNGEERAKGNILERFSAQQFPDLHSELNLSSLELGDSALYFCASSVSVGSYEQYFGPGTRLTVT.

The rearrangement joins TRBV11-2 to TRBJ2-5, with D perhaps matching TRBD1 (7 bases). The germline V and J ends were trimmed by 7 bases and 1 base, with 19 bases remaining between them. The CDR3 runs to 16 residues. Germline V lookup: CDR1 SGHAT, CDR2 FQNNGV. The CDR3 DNA sequence: TGTGCCAGCACCTTGGGGGCAGGGGGGATCCAAGAGACCCAGTACTTC. Its translation is CASTLGAGGIQETQYF.

The gene calls are TRBV5-1 and TRBJ2-7, with D tentatively TRBD2 (6 bases). Deletions cut 4 bases from V and 5 bases from J, with 16 bases between. The germline gives CDR1 SGHRS, CDR2 YFSETQ. The CDR3 has 14 amino acids. The CDR3 protein is CASSIIGGQNEQYF. The CDR3 region has the DNA TGCGCCAGCAGCATTATAGGAGGGCAGAACGAGCAGTACTTC.

V usage is TRBV20-1 and J usage is TRBJ2-7; 10 bases fit TRBD1. This CDR3 is 16 amino acids long. V trimming: 1 base; J trimming: 2 bases; junction bases outside the gene matches: 8. From germline, CDR1 is DFQATT and CDR2 SNEGSKA (reference sequence). The CDR3 DNA follows: TGCAGTGCTAGAGCCCCTACGACAGGGGGCCCCTACGAGCAGTACTTC. Translated, it gives CSARAPTTGGPYEQYF.

This clonotype was observed a handful of times. The chain is built from TRBV20-1 and TRBJ2-5, with 7 bases lining up with TRBD2. The J call is in doubt because the DNA end fits TRBJ2-7 better. CDR3 length equals 11 residues. Germline CDR1 is DFQATT and CDR2 is SNEGSKA (reference sequence). The CDR3 sequence: CSGGRGGEQYF. The CDR3 nucleotides are TGCAGTGGGGGGAGGGGTGGCGAGCAGTACTTC.